The 16 T cell receptor beta chains given below trace back to one sample, sequenced in a study of CD8+CD57+ T cells in acquired aplastic anemia. Genomic DNA, serving as template, underwent TCR beta VDJ and CDR3 profiling. TCRdb recomputed calls from the reads with MiXCR, one row per CDR3 protein. The data contain some 200,000 distinct CDR3 sequences, under 65% of them seen just once; the ten biggest clones take up around 32%. Sequencing was carried out using sorted CD4+, CD8+, or CD8+CD57+ T cells (not recorded which) from PBMCs. The receptor set was obtained from a human donor in good health.

This clonotype was picked up one time. DNA for the CDR3: TGTGCCAGCAGCGCAGGGGGGACAGGAGTCTATGGCTACACCTTC. Amino acid sequence: CASSAGGTGVYGYTF. J is TRBJ1-2 and V is TRBV9; 8 bases fit TRBD1. Trimming cost V 3 bases and J 4 bases; bases outside gene matches: 8. The CDR3 is made up of 15 amino acids. The germline V gene encodes CDR1 SGDLS and CDR2 YYNGEE.

The chain is built from TRBV20-1 and TRBJ2-7; 9 positions match TRBD1. Germline V gene sequence: CDR1 DFQATT, CDR2 SNEGSKA (reference sequence). V shed 2 bases, J shed 6 bases, and the junction held 17 bases outside the gene matches. The CDR3 is 17 amino acids. The CDR3 DNA is TGCAGTGCTAGATTTGAGGGGGGGGGACAGGGTAATCCCGAGCAGTACTTC. Translation gives CSARFEGGGQGNPEQYF.

The chain is built from TRBV19 and TRBJ1-2; D unresolved. The V end lost 3 bases, the J end lost 3 bases, and 5 bases lay between the germline ends. Germline assignment: CDR1 LNHDA and CDR2 SQIVND (reference sequence). There are 12 residues in the CDR3. CDR3 loop: CASSIGDYGYTF. CDR3 nucleotide sequence: TGTGCCAGTAGTATTGGGGACTATGGCTACACCTTC.

This chain uses TRBV15 with TRBJ2-2; D gene unclear. This CDR3 spans 13 amino acids. Trimming left V 5 bases short and J 1 base short, with 5 bases between. The germline gives CDR1 LNHNV, CDR2 YYDKDF (reference sequence). The CDR3 DNA follows: TGTGCCACCAGCGGATGGAACACCGGGGAGCTGTTTTTT. It specifies CATSGWNTGELFF.

This clonotype appeared a single time. A junction end diverges from the germline sequence, so it may reflect a read error. The rearrangement joins TRBV7-9 to TRBJ2-7; 11 positions match TRBD2. The CDR3 runs 15 residues. Germline CDR1 reads SEHNR; CDR2 reads FQNEAQ (reference sequence). The CDR3 DNA sequence: TGCGCCAGCAGCCCTCAGACTAGCGGGATCCACGAGCAGTACTTC. Protein: CASSPQTSGIHEQYF.

J is TRBJ2-1 and V is TRBV10-2; D may match TRBD1 or TRBD2 (5 bases each). Per the germline V gene, CDR1 is WSHSY and CDR2 is SAAADI. CDR3 length: 14 residues. V lost 3 bases to trimming and J lost 7 bases, with 13 bases between them. The DNA for the CDR3 is TGCGCCAGCAGTGAAGGGTGGGGGTTAAATGAGCAGTTCTTC. Encoded protein: CASSEGWGLNEQFF.

This clonotype has only a few counts. The chain couples TRBV7-8 to TRBJ1-2, with 8 bases fitting TRBD1. J lost 8 bases, V lost 5 bases, and 10 bases had no gene match. The CDR3 contains 14 residues. Germline-derived CDR1 and CDR2 are SGHVS and FQNEAQ. The CDR3 DNA is TGTGCCAGCAGCGCCAGACAGGGGACTGACGGCTACACCTTC. It yields the protein CASSARQGTDGYTF. Full variable domain (remainder filled in from reference TRBV7-8 and TRBJ1-2): GAGVSQSPRYKVAKRGQDVALRCDPISGHVSLFWYQQALGQGPEFLTYFQNEAQLDKSGLPSDRFFAERPEGSVSTLKIQRTQQEDSAVYLCASSARQGTDGYTFGSGTRLTVV.

The gene calls are TRBV2 and TRBJ2-7; TRBD1 agrees at 7 bases. Germline CDR1 is SNHLY and CDR2 is FYNNEI. Trimming cost V 8 bases and J 4 bases; bases outside gene matches: 8. There are 13 residues in the CDR3. CDR3 DNA: TGTGCCAGCCTTACCGGGACAGAATACGAGCAGTACTTC. This sequence encodes CASLTGTEYEQYF.

The rearrangement uses TRBV2 and TRBJ2-5; 12 bases match TRBD2. Germline-derived CDR1 and CDR2 are SNHLY and FYNNEI. Trimming took 4 bases from V and 2 from J; bases not matched to a gene: 11. The CDR3 totals 18 residues. The CDR3 protein is CASSATGGLAGGQETQYF. DNA for the CDR3: TGTGCCAGCAGTGCCACAGGGGGCCTAGCGGGGGGGCAAGAGACCCAGTACTTC. Together with reference TRBV2 and TRBJ2-5, the CDR3 gives the full variable domain: EPEVTQTPSHQVTQMGQEVILRCVPISNHLYFYWYRQILGQKVEFLVSFYNNEISEKSEIFDDQFSVERPDGSNFTLKIRSTKLEDSAMYFCASSATGGLAGGQETQYFGPGTRLLVL.

J is TRBJ2-5 and V is TRBV12-3 or TRBV12-4; no clear D. CDR3 length equals 16 residues. V gave up 0 bases and J gave up 3 bases, with 14 bases separating them. The CDR3 here is CASSLALFGRKETQYF. The CDR3 nucleotides read TGTGCCAGCAGTTTAGCGCTCTTCGGTCGGAAAGAGACCCAGTACTTC.

The chain combines TRBV15 with TRBJ2-3; TRBD2 aligns across 9 bases. The CDR3 is 12 residues long. CDR1 is LNHNV, CDR2 YYDKDF, per germline (reference sequence). V lost 8 bases to trimming and J lost 3 bases; unmatched junction nucleotides: 0. The CDR3 region has the DNA TGTGCCACCGCGGGAGGGACAGATACGCAGTATTTT. Residues: CATAGGTDTQYF.

This clonotype was recorded a few times. The chain uses TRBV20-1 and TRBJ2-7; perhaps TRBD1 as D (5 bases). Germline assignment: CDR1 DFQATT and CDR2 SNEGSKA (reference sequence). This CDR3 has 14 amino acids. The ends were cut back, 3 bases at V and 3 bases at J, with 15 bases in the middle. The CDR3 DNA sequence: TGCAGTGCTAGTTGGGCAGATCAGGGCTACGAGCAGTACTTC. It translates to CSASWADQGYEQYF.

The chain recombines TRBV20-1 with TRBJ1-2; no reliable D call. CDR3 length equals 13 residues. Germline V gives CDR1 DFQATT, CDR2 SNEGSKA (reference sequence). The DNA for the CDR3 is TGCAGCGTTGATCGTAGCTACTACTATGGCTACACCTTC. It encodes CSVDRSYYYGYTF.

This clonotype was counted a single time. The chain is built from TRBV29-1 and TRBJ2-1; possibly TRBD2 for D (7 bases). The germline gives CDR1 SQVTM, CDR2 ANQGSEA. The CDR3 runs to 14 residues. The V and J ends lost 3 bases and 4 bases respectively, with 13 bases between them. The CDR3 region has the DNA TGCAGCGTTGACGCGGGGGCGCGATACAATGAGCAGTTCTTC. This sequence encodes CSVDAGARYNEQFF.

This chain connects TRBV25-1 to TRBJ2-7; unclear D gene. This CDR3 comprises 16 residues. Trimming left V 1 base short and J 3 bases short, with 16 bases between. CDR1 is MGHDK, CDR2 SYGVNS, per germline. DNA for the CDR3: TGTGCCAGCAGTGAATGCCCCCCCCCGCACCACTACGAGCAGTACTTC. It specifies CASSECPPPHHYEQYF.

This clonotype has a handful of counts. The gene calls are TRBV20-1 and TRBJ1-1; 9 nucleotides agree with TRBD1. The CDR3 has 15 amino acids. From germline, CDR1 is DFQATT and CDR2 SNEGSKA (reference sequence). The J segment lost 3 bases and the V segment lost 0 bases, leaving 5 bases of the junction unmatched. The CDR3 DNA reads as TGCAGTGCTAGAGACCCGACAGGGGGGGACACTGAAGCTTTCTTT. Translation gives CSARDPTGGDTEAFF.